This T cell receptor beta chain stems from a study of blood T cell repertoires in COVID-19. As for the study in general: Specimens from acute and convalescent COVID-19 originated in the United States, Italy and Spain. PBMCs, B-cell-depleted T cells, or T cells were the source of the cDNA or gDNA that made up the material.

During active infection, Seattle patients enrolled and were then monitored through disease. Under the authors' procedure: Reference gene primer amplification yielded estimated nucleated cell counts. Clones were read by immunoSEQ multiplex PCR, and TCRdb kept only the in-frame ones, dropping some. Clone size and the V and J calls come from that table; the DNA yielded D and trimming. This sample has about 220,000 clones, with 82% found just once. CDR1 and CDR2 from the germline V gene are SGHNT and YYREEE (reference sequence). This CDR3 is built from 16 residues. The germline V and J ends were trimmed by 4 bases and 7 bases, with 23 bases remaining between them.

The sequence was collected from a woman between 65 and 79 years old with COVID-19, enrolled during active disease. The sequenced sample consisted of peripheral blood. This chain connects TRBV5-4 to TRBJ1-2; a weak D match, TRBD1 (6 bases). The CDR3 loop reads CASSISVGGGKIGYTF. The CDR3 coding sequence is TGTGCCAGCAGCATATCCGTAGGGGGGGGGAAGATTGGCTACACCTTC.